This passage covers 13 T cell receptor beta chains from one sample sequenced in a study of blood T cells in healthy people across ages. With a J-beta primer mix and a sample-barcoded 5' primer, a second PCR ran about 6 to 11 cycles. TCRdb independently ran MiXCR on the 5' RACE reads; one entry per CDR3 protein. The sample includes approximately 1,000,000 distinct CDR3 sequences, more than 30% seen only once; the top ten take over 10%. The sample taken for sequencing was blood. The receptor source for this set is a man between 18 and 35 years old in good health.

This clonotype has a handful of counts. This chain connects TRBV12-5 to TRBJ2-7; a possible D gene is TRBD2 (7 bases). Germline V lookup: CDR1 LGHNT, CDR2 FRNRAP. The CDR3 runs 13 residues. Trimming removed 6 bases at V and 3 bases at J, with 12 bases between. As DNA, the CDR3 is TGTGCTAGTGGCCCGGGGGGACACTACGAGCAGTACTTC. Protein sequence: CASGPGGHYEQYF.

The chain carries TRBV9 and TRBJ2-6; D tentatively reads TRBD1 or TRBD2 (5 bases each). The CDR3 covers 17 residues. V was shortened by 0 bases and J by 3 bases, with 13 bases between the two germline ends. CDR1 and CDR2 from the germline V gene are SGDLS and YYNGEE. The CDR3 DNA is TGTGCCAGCAGCGTAGCTACCCTGAGGGGTGGGGCCAACGTCCTGACTTTC. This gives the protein CASSVATLRGGANVLTF.

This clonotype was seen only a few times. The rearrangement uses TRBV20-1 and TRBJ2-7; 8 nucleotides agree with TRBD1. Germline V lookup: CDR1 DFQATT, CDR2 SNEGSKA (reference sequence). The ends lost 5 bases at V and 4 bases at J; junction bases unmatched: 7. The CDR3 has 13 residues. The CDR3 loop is CSAAGQAKYEQYF. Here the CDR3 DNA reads TGCAGTGCTGCGGGACAGGCCAAATACGAGCAGTACTTC.

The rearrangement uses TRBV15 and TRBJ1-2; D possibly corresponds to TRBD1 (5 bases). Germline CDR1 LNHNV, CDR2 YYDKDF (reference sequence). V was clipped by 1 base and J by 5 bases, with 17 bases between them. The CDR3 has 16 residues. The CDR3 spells CATSRGAAGGRYGYTF. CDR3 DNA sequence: TGTGCCACCAGCAGAGGGGCAGCTGGGGGGAGATATGGCTACACCTTC.

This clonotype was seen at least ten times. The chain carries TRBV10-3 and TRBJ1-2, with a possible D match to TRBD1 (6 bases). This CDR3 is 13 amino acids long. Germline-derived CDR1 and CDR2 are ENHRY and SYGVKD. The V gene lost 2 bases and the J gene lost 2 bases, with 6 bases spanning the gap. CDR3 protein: CAISEQGNYGYTF. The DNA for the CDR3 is TGTGCCATCAGTGAGCAGGGGAACTATGGCTACACCTTC.

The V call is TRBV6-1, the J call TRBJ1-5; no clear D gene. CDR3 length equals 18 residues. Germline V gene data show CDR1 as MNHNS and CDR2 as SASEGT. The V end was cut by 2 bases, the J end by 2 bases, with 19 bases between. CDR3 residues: CASSEWPPVSRRNQPQHF. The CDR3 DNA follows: TGTGCCAGCAGTGAATGGCCCCCTGTAAGCAGACGCAATCAGCCCCAGCATTTT.

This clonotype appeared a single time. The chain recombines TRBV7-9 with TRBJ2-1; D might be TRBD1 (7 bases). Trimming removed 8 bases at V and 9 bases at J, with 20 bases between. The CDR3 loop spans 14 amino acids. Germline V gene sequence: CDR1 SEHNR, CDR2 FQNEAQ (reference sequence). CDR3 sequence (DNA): TGTGCCAGCTTTCGCGGAGGGGGCGCCTCTGAGCAGTTCTTC. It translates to CASFRGGGASEQFF.

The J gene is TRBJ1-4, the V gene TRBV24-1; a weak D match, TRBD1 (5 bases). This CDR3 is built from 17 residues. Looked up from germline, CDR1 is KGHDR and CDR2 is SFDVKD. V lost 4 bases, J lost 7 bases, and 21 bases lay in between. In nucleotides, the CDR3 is TGTGCCACCAGTGACCCGAAGGGACCCACGGCTAGTGAAAAACTGTTTTTT. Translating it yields CATSDPKGPTASEKLFF.

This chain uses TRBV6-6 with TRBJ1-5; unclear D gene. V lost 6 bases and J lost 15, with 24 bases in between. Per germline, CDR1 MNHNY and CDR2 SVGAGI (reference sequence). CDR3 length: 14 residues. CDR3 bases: TGTGCCAGCAGCTGGGAGGAACCCCTGACTCCTTGGCATTTT. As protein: CASSWEEPLTPWHF.

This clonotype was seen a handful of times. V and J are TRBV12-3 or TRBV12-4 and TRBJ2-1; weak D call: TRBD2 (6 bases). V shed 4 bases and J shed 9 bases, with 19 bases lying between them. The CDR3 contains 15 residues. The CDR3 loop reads CASSSRGSVSGEQFF. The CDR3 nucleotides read TGTGCCAGCAGTTCCCGGGGGTCAGTAAGTGGTGAGCAGTTCTTC.

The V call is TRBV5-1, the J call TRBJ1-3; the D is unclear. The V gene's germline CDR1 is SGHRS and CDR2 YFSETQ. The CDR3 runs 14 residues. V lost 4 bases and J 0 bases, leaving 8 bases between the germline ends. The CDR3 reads CASSPEVSGNTIYF. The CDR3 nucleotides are TGCGCCAGCAGCCCGGAGGTCTCTGGAAACACCATATATTTT.

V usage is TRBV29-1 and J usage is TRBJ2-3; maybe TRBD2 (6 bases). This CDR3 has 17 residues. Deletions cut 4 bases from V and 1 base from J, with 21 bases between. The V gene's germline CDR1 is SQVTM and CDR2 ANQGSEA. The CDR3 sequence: CSVVPLFSGSGTDTQYF. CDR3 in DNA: TGCAGCGTTGTTCCGCTCTTTTCCGGGAGTGGCACAGATACGCAGTATTTT.

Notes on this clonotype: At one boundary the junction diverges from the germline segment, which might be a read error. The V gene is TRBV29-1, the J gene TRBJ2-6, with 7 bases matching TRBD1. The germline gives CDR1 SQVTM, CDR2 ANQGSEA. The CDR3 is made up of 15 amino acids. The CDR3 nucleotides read TGCGGCGTTGGCGCAGGGGGCTCTGGGGCCAACGTCCTGACTTTC. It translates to CGVGAGGSGANVLTF. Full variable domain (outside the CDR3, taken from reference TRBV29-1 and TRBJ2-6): SAVISQKPSRDICQRGTSLTIQCQVDSQVTMMFWYRQQPGQSLTLIATANQGSEATYESGFVIDKFPISRPNLTFSTLTVSNMSPEDSSIYLCGVGAGGSGANVLTFGAGSRLTVL.